The source of this TCR delta chain is a study of gamma-delta chains in newborns, infants, children. Background on the study: Microbial exposure reportedly drives polyclonal innate γδ T cell expansion after birth.

Relative to its sample, this clone is medium-sized. TCRdb re-processed the reads via CATT. The sample shows about 6,900 delta-chain clones, about 11% of them seen only once. Germline CDR1 and CDR2: GEAIGNYY and EKD. J gave up 8 bases and V 0 bases, and 16 bases lay outside the gene matches. The CDR3 has 17 residues. J is TRDJ1 and V is TRDV2; 8 nucleotides align to TRDD3. The sequence was obtained from a child who was a newborn, infant or young child, either healthy, febrile or measles-vaccinated (not recorded which). The material sequenced was blood. In DNA, the CDR3 is TGTGCCTGTGACACCCTCTCCCGTACTGGGGGCCTGAGAAAACTCATCTTT. Translating gives CACDTLSRTGGLRKLIF.